Presented here are 11 T cell receptor beta chains from one specimen sequenced in a study of blood T cell repertoires in COVID-19. Repertoires were generated with immunoSEQ multiplex PCR, while TCRdb's copy carries only in-frame clones and drops some. The sample records about 75,000 clones, about 90% being singletons. The material sequenced was peripheral blood. The receptors stem from a human donor in a cohort sampled during active COVID-19.

The V gene is TRBV28, the J gene TRBJ2-3; D is ambiguous. The germline V gene encodes CDR1 MDHEN and CDR2 SYDVKM. V lost 1 base to trimming and J lost 0 bases, with 14 bases between them. The length of the CDR3 is 17 residues. The chain's CDR3 is CASSLFSFSASTDTQYF. The CDR3 bases are TGTGCCAGCAGTTTATTTTCTTTCAGCGCTAGCACAGATACGCAGTATTTT. Complete variable domain (other parts from reference TRBV28 and TRBJ2-3): DVKVTQSSRYLVKRTGEKVFLECVQDMDHENMFWYRQDPGLGLRLIYFSYDVKMKEKGDIPEGYSVSREKKERFSLILESASTNQTSMYLCASSLFSFSASTDTQYFGPGTRLTVL.

The CDR3 here is CASSARQGYGYTF. CDR3 nucleotides: TGTGCCAGCAGCGCCCGACAGGGTTATGGCTACACCTTC. The chain employs TRBV7-2 and TRBJ1-2; 7 positions agree with TRBD1. This CDR3 contains 13 residues. V dropped 5 bases and J dropped 5; count of bases not matched to a gene: 5. Germline CDR1 is SGHTA and CDR2 is FQGNSA.

The CDR3 protein is CASRSADYFTDTQYF. CDR3 bases: TGTGCCAGCAGGAGTGCGGACTATTTCACAGATACGCAGTATTTT. This sequence joins TRBV6-5 and TRBJ2-3; the D gene is possibly TRBD2 (6 bases). Germline CDR1 and CDR2: MNHEY and SVGAGI. This CDR3 region has 15 residues. The V gene lost 6 bases and the J gene lost 2 bases, with 15 bases spanning the gap.

The chain carries TRBV19 and TRBJ2-3; D is perhaps TRBD1 (6 bases). The V gene's germline CDR1 is LNHDA and CDR2 SQIVND (reference sequence). The CDR3 has 16 amino acids. The ends were cut back, 6 bases at V and 1 base at J, with 17 bases in the middle. In DNA form, the CDR3 reads TGTGCCAGTAGACCAAAAACAGGGTACCGCACAGATACGCAGTATTTT. Amino acid sequence: CASRPKTGYRTDTQYF. The full variable domain, rest sourced from reference TRBV19 and TRBJ2-3, is DGGITQSPKYLFRKEGQNVTLSCEQNLNHDAMYWYRQDPGQGLRLIYYSQIVNDFQKGDIAEGYSVSREKKESFPLTVTSAQKNPTAFYLCASRPKTGYRTDTQYFGPGTRLTVL.

The V call is TRBV6-5, the J call TRBJ2-7; 8 bases fit TRBD1. The trim removed 9 bases at V and 0 bases at J, leaving 10 bases unmatched. Germline CDR1 reads MNHEY; CDR2 reads SVGAGI. The CDR3 runs 15 residues. CDR3 residues: CASTRDRWLSYEQYF. CDR3 nucleotide sequence: TGTGCCAGTACGAGGGACAGGTGGCTCTCCTACGAGCAGTACTTC.

As DNA, the CDR3 is TGCGCCAGCAGCCAACAGGGCGCGGGAGAAGGCGAGCAGTACTTC. It codes for CASSQQGAGEGEQYF. V is TRBV4-1 and J is TRBJ2-7; 7 nucleotides align to TRBD2. The CDR3 length is 15 residues. Germline V gene data show CDR1 as MGHRA and CDR2 as YSYEKL. With 2 bases clipped from V and 6 bases from J, the junction kept 10 bases outside the gene matches.

The rearrangement joins TRBV3-1 (or the pseudogene TRBV3-2) to TRBJ2-5; 8 positions agree with TRBD1. CDR1 and CDR2 from the germline V gene are LGHDT and YNNKEL (reference sequence). V shed 1 base and J 5 bases; nucleotides not matched to a gene: 0. This CDR3 is 13 amino acids long. For the CDR3, the DNA is TGTGCCAGCAGCCAAGCAGGGGGCGAGACCCAGTACTTC. It yields the protein CASSQAGGETQYF.

The chain joins TRBV5-5 to TRBJ1-5, with a tentative D call TRBD1 (5 bases). CDR3 length: 14 residues. The V gene lost 1 base and the J gene lost 4 bases, with 9 bases spanning the gap. Germline loops: CDR1 SGHKS, CDR2 YYEKEE (reference sequence). The CDR3 DNA is TGTGCCAGCAGCTTGAAGGACAAAAATCAGCCCCAGCATTTT. Amino acid sequence: CASSLKDKNQPQHF.

The chain is built from TRBV2 and TRBJ1-6, with a possible D match to TRBD1 (6 bases). Germline V gene lookup returns CDR1 SNHLY and CDR2 FYNNEI. The CDR3 runs to 15 residues. Trimming removed 6 bases at V and 7 bases at J, with 16 bases between. CDR3 residues: CASRVRGGGNSPLHF. In DNA form, the CDR3 reads TGTGCCAGCAGAGTGCGAGGGGGTGGCAATTCACCCCTCCACTTT.

A note on this clone: The same CDR3 is also encoded by other DNA sequences in this sample. The chain uses TRBV7-9 and TRBJ2-7, with a weak D call TRBD2 (5 bases). The V end was cut by 5 bases, the J end by 2 bases, with 7 bases between. The CDR3 is 12 residues long. CDR1 SEHNR and CDR2 FQNEAQ come from the germline V gene (reference sequence). CDR3 loop: CASSPGTYEQYF. The CDR3 DNA reads as TGTGCCAGCAGCCCCGGGACCTACGAGCAGTACTTC.

The chain is built from TRBV11-2 and TRBJ2-1; TRBD2 matches at 11 bases. The CDR3 is made up of 18 amino acids. J was trimmed by 9 bases and V by 1 base; bases with no gene match: 14. Per the germline V gene, CDR1 is SGHAT and CDR2 is FQNNGV. The DNA of the CDR3 is TGTGCCAGCAGCTTAGTAGTCTTCGGACTAGCGGGCATCAGTGAGCAGTTCTTC. This sequence encodes CASSLVVFGLAGISEQFF.